This TCR beta chain was sequenced during a study of OX40 agonist ivuxolimab in advanced cancers. About the research overall: Patients receiving dose escalation had hepatocellular carcinoma, melanoma, renal cell or head and neck cancer.

The study's findings and limits: Expanded clones were, on average, more numerous in CD8+ T cells than in CD4+.

Autoimmune disease history or systemic immunosuppression was exclusionary. This clone was counted once. The antigen is unknown. The CDR3 consists of 13 residues. CDR1 SSHAT and CDR2 FNYEAQ come from the germline V gene (reference sequence). V was shortened by 6 bases and J by 8 bases, with 13 bases between the two germline ends. Sequencing used immunoSEQ multiplex PCR; TCRdb keeps in-frame clones, though not all of them. The sample lists approximately 60,000 clones, 70% to 90% occurring once. This clonotype was obtained from an adult with an advanced solid tumor such as melanoma, head and neck, liver or kidney cancer. The chain couples TRBV7-7 to TRBJ2-2; tentatively, D is TRBD2 (6 bases). Here the sequenced sample was CD4+ or CD8+ T cells sorted from blood, taken in a trial of the OX40 agonist ivuxolimab. Here the CDR3 DNA reads TGTGCCAGCAGTTCAGACCGGGGGGGGGAGCTGTTTTTT. Encoded protein: CASSSDRGGELFF.